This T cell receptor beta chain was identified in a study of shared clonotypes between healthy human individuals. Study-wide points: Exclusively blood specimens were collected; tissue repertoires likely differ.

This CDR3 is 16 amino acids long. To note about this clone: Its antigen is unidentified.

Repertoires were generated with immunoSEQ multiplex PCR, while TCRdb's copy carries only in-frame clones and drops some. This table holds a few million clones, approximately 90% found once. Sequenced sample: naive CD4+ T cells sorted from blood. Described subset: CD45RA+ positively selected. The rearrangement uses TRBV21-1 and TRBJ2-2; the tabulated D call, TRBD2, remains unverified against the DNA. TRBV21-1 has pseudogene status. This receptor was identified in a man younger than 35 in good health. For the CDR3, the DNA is TGTGCCAGCAGCAAAGCTCCTATGAAACGCCCCGGGGAGCTGTTTTTT. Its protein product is CASSKAPMKRPGELFF.